A single sample gave rise to the 25 T cell receptor beta chains below, sequenced in a study of a mutant IDH1 vaccine in newly diagnosed glioma. No cognate antigen is known for these TCRs. Sequenced by immunoSEQ multiplex PCR; TCRdb stores in-frame clones only, minus some. The sample lists tens of thousands of clones, around 60% occurring once. The time point here: week 47, end of study. The investigators gave 300 ug of mutant IDH1 20-mer peptide in each vaccine dose, together with topical imiquimod. The sequencing used peripheral blood mononuclear cells (PBMCs), collected from a glioma patient whose treatment included an IDH1 peptide vaccine. The receptors originated from a man in his forties with glioma. Some clones in this sample may be carry-over from other donors' samples.

This clone was observed a few times. A read error may produce the germline difference seen at one junction end. The chain combines TRBV2 with TRBJ2-1; 11 nucleotides line up with TRBD2. Germline values: CDR1 SNHLY, CDR2 FYNNEI. The CDR3 length is 13 residues. CDR3 sequence reads: CASSVTSGGRSIF. The DNA of the CDR3 is TGTGCCAGCAGTGTAACTAGCGGGGGCCGCTCGATCTTC.

This CDR3 reads CASSFSQPGGNSPLHF. In DNA, the CDR3 is TGTGCCAGCAGTTTCTCACAGCCTGGGGGAAATTCACCCCTCCACTTT. The chain employs TRBV2 and TRBJ1-6; tentatively, D is TRBD1 (5 bases). The germline V gene has CDR1 SNHLY and CDR2 FYNNEI. The CDR3 covers 16 residues. With 5 bases removed from V and 7 bases from J, the gap between germline ends came to 18 bases.

This clone was observed a handful of times. The chain has TRBV5-1 and TRBJ2-7; D not certain. V lost 4 bases, J lost 0 bases, and 8 bases lay in between. The CDR3 length is 13 residues. Germline-derived CDR1 and CDR2 are SGHRS and YFSETQ. The CDR3 is CASSTGHSYEQYF. In DNA form, the CDR3 reads TGCGCCAGCAGCACCGGGCACTCCTACGAGCAGTACTTC.

This clone was seen a handful of times. The rearrangement joins TRBV14 to TRBJ2-6; TRBD1 is a possible D gene (6 bases). Germline CDR1 SGHDN, CDR2 FVKESK. Between the trimmed V and J ends, which lost 3 bases and 4 bases, there was a span of 10 bases. The CDR3 contains 15 residues. In DNA, the CDR3 is TGTGCCAGCAGCCAGGGGGCGAGCGGGGCCAACGTCCTGACTTTC. Translated, it gives CASSQGASGANVLTF. The full variable domain, completed using reference TRBV14 and TRBJ2-6, is EAGVTQFPSHSVIEKGQTVTLRCDPISGHDNLYWYRRVMGKEIKFLLHFVKESKQDESGMPNNRFLAERTGGTYSTLKVQPAELEDSGVYFCASSQGASGANVLTFGAGSRLTVL.

The chain joins TRBV30 to TRBJ1-2; D not resolved. Trimming left V 3 bases short and J 0 bases short, with 5 bases between. Germline V gives CDR1 GTSNPN, CDR2 SVGIG (reference sequence). This CDR3 contains 12 residues. The chain's CDR3 is CAWSSTNYGYTF. Here the CDR3 DNA reads TGTGCCTGGAGCTCAACTAACTATGGCTACACCTTC.

The chain is built from TRBV5-1 and TRBJ2-1; no definite D call. Germline loops: CDR1 SGHRS, CDR2 YFSETQ. The CDR3 loop spans 13 amino acids. The V end was cut by 4 bases, the J end by 3 bases, with 8 bases between. Here the CDR3 reads CASSADVYNEQFF. The CDR3 DNA reads TGCGCCAGCAGCGCTGACGTCTACAATGAGCAGTTCTTC.

V usage is TRBV6-5 and J usage is TRBJ1-5; 10 nucleotides line up with TRBD1. The CDR3 runs to 16 residues. V dropped 2 bases and J dropped 6; count of bases not matched to a gene: 7. Germline V gene sequence: CDR1 MNHEY, CDR2 SVGAGI. The CDR3 sequence is CASSYRGQGLGQPQHF. The DNA of the CDR3 is TGTGCCAGCAGTTACCGGGGACAGGGGTTGGGTCAGCCCCAGCATTTT.

The V gene is TRBV7-8, the J gene TRBJ2-7; D unresolved. V was clipped by 6 bases and J by 0 bases, with 9 bases between them. The germline V gene encodes CDR1 SGHVS and CDR2 FQNEAQ. The CDR3 extends over 13 amino acids. The CDR3 loop is CASRPSSSYEQYF. The CDR3 DNA is TGTGCCAGCAGACCCAGTAGCTCCTACGAGCAGTACTTC.

The chain has TRBV6-5 and TRBJ2-7; D gene ambiguous. Germline loops: CDR1 MNHEY, CDR2 SVGAGI. The length of the CDR3 is 13 residues. V gave up 0 bases and J gave up 6 bases, with 9 bases separating them. CDR3 amino acids: CASSYSYSGEQYF. The CDR3 bases are TGTGCCAGCAGTTACTCATACTCAGGCGAGCAGTACTTC.

The genes are TRBV19 and TRBJ1-2; no reliable D call. Germline-derived CDR1 and CDR2 are LNHDA and SQIVND (reference sequence). Between the trimmed V and J ends, which lost 5 bases and 6 bases, there was a span of 13 bases. This CDR3 contains 13 residues. The DNA of the CDR3 is TGTGCCAGTAGTTCAGAACACCGAAATGGCTACACCTTC. Translating gives CASSSEHRNGYTF. Filled out from reference TRBV19 and TRBJ1-2, the complete variable domain reads DGGITQSPKYLFRKEGQNVTLSCEQNLNHDAMYWYRQDPGQGLRLIYYSQIVNDFQKGDIAEGYSVSREKKESFPLTVTSAQKNPTAFYLCASSSEHRNGYTFGSGTRLTVV.

The V call is TRBV27, the J call TRBJ2-2, with 15 bases lining up with TRBD2. The CDR3 is made up of 21 amino acids. V gave up 3 bases and J gave up 0 bases; unmatched junction bases: 11. The V gene's germline CDR1 is MNHEY and CDR2 SMNVEV (reference sequence). CDR3 protein: CASSFSAPGLAGGANTGELFF. The CDR3 bases are TGTGCCAGCAGTTTCTCAGCACCGGGACTAGCGGGGGGTGCGAACACCGGGGAGCTGTTTTTT.

The chain couples TRBV5-1 to TRBJ1-6; D ambiguous. Looked up from germline, CDR1 is SGHRS and CDR2 is YFSETQ. Trimming stripped 0 bases from V and 6 bases from J, with 13 bases between. This CDR3 is 16 amino acids long. The CDR3 loop is CASSLGAEPGNSPLHF. The CDR3, as DNA: TGCGCCAGCAGCTTGGGGGCAGAACCTGGTAATTCACCCCTCCACTTT.

This clone was counted a few times. V is TRBV7-2 and J is TRBJ1-2, with unresolved D. The germline V gene has CDR1 SGHTA and CDR2 FQGNSA. Trimming shortened V by 10 bases and J by 0 bases, and 12 bases separated the two germline ends. This CDR3 is built from 13 residues. The CDR3 nucleotides read TGTGCCAACACAGAAAACACTAACTATGGCTACACCTTC. This sequence encodes CANTENTNYGYTF.

The chain is built from TRBV15 and TRBJ1-1, with no clear D. V was pared by 0 bases and J by 11 bases, with 10 bases between. Per germline, CDR1 LNHNV and CDR2 YYDKDF (reference sequence). The CDR3 is made up of 12 amino acids. CDR3 nucleotide sequence: TGTGCCACCAGCAGAGACGCACACTCGGCTTTCTTT. It encodes CATSRDAHSAFF.

The genes are TRBV7-9 and TRBJ2-7, with D tentatively TRBD1 or TRBD2 (5 bases each). Germline V CDR1 and CDR2: SEHNR, FQNEAQ (reference sequence). This CDR3 is 16 amino acids long. V was pared by 5 bases and J by 3 bases, with 20 bases between. The CDR3 region is CASSPSGQTRFYEQYF. The CDR3 coding sequence is TGTGCCAGCAGCCCCTCTGGACAAACTAGATTCTACGAGCAGTACTTC. Full variable domain (outside the CDR3, taken from reference TRBV7-9 and TRBJ2-7): DTGVSQNPRHKITKRGQNVTFRCDPISEHNRLYWYRQTLGQGPEFLTYFQNEAQLEKSRLLSDRFSAERPKGSFSTLEIQRTEQGDSAMYLCASSPSGQTRFYEQYFGPGTRLTVT.

V is TRBV5-1 and J is TRBJ1-1; the D gene is possibly TRBD1 (5 bases). Germline V lookup: CDR1 SGHRS, CDR2 YFSETQ. V gave up 2 bases and J gave up 0 bases, with 8 bases separating them. The CDR3 consists of 14 residues. As DNA, the CDR3 is TGCGCCAGCAGCTTAGGGGATTTGAACACTGAAGCTTTCTTT. Encoded protein: CASSLGDLNTEAFF.

This chain links TRBV27 with TRBJ2-7, with 8 positions matching TRBD1. This CDR3 has 14 amino acids. V gave up 6 bases and J gave up 2 bases; unmatched junction bases: 6. Germline V gene lookup returns CDR1 MNHEY and CDR2 SMNVEV (reference sequence). This chain's CDR3 is CASSPTGATYEQYF. The DNA of the CDR3 is TGTGCCAGCAGCCCGACAGGGGCCACCTACGAGCAGTACTTC.

The chain couples TRBV14 to TRBJ2-5, with D possibly matching TRBD1 (6 bases). This CDR3 spans 16 amino acids. The V gene's germline CDR1 is SGHDN and CDR2 FVKESK. The germline V and J ends were trimmed by 1 base and 5 bases, with 17 bases remaining between them. DNA for the CDR3: TGTGCCAGCAGCCAAGGAAGCAGGGGCGCGAGGGAGACCCAGTACTTC. Amino acids: CASSQGSRGARETQYF.

This clone was recorded a few times. CDR3 loop: CASMGRASQPQHF. The CDR3 nucleotides are TGTGCCAGCATGGGTAGGGCTTCTCAGCCCCAGCATTTT. The rearrangement uses TRBV2 and TRBJ1-5; the D is unclear. Germline V gene data show CDR1 as SNHLY and CDR2 as FYNNEI. The V end lost 7 bases, the J end lost 6 bases, and 13 bases lay between the germline ends. The CDR3 runs to 13 residues.

The V call is TRBV2, the J call TRBJ1-6, with a weak D call TRBD1 (5 bases). V lost 7 bases to trimming and J lost 11 bases, with 18 bases between them. Germline loops: CDR1 SNHLY, CDR2 FYNNEI. The CDR3 consists of 14 residues. The CDR3 DNA follows: TGTGCCAGCAATGGGGGAGAGTGGGGGACACCCCTCCACTTT. Encoded protein: CASNGGEWGTPLHF.

The V gene is TRBV6-1, the J gene TRBJ1-2; 7 bases align to TRBD1. Germline CDR1 MNHNS, CDR2 SASEGT. V shed 6 bases and J 3 bases; nucleotides not matched to a gene: 10. This CDR3 is 15 amino acids long. The CDR3 DNA follows: TGTGCCAGCAGCCGATTCCGGGACAGCGACTATGGCTACACCTTC. It encodes CASSRFRDSDYGYTF.

The rearrangement uses TRBV5-6 and TRBJ2-7; D gene unclear. This CDR3 spans 12 amino acids. CDR1 and CDR2 (germline): SGHDT, YYEEEE. The V end lost 2 bases, the J end lost 0 bases, and 3 bases lay between the germline ends. DNA of the CDR3: TGTGCCAGCAGCTTTAGCTCCTACGAGCAGTACTTC. Translation gives CASSFSSYEQYF.

The chain links TRBV7-9 to TRBJ1-1; weak D call: TRBD1 (5 bases). CDR3 length: 14 amino acids. Germline assignment: CDR1 SEHNR and CDR2 FQNEAQ (reference sequence). Trimming left V 1 base short and J 3 bases short, with 9 bases between. CDR3 amino acids: CASSLEQADTEAFF. CDR3 nucleotides: TGTGCCAGCAGCTTAGAACAGGCTGACACTGAAGCTTTCTTT. Supplemented by reference TRBV7-9 and TRBJ1-1, the full variable domain reads DTGVSQNPRHKITKRGQNVTFRCDPISEHNRLYWYRQTLGQGPEFLTYFQNEAQLEKSRLLSDRFSAERPKGSFSTLEIQRTEQGDSAMYLCASSLEQADTEAFFGQGTRLTVV.

This clone has a handful of counts. The chain links TRBV29-1 to TRBJ2-1, with 10 bases that match TRBD1. The CDR3 is 12 amino acids. V was pared by 3 bases and J by 8 bases, with 1 base of the junction left unmatched. Germline lookup yields CDR1 SQVTM and CDR2 ANQGSEA. The CDR3 bases are TGCAGCGTTGATGGGACAGGGGATGAGCAGTTCTTC. Amino acids: CSVDGTGDEQFF.

Turning to this clone: This sample also contains other DNA sequences that code for the same CDR3. CDR3: CASSDSDRNTEAFF. The CDR3 region has the DNA TGTGCCAGCAGTGACTCGGACAGAAACACTGAAGCTTTCTTT. The V gene is TRBV6-4, the J gene TRBJ1-1; maybe TRBD1 (6 bases). Trimming removed 0 bases from V and 2 bases from J, with 7 bases in between. The CDR3 has 14 amino acids. Germline CDR1 reads MRHNA; CDR2 reads SNTAGT.